This T cell receptor (beta chain) originates from a study of T cells after yellow fever vaccination. Germline loops: CDR1 LGHDT, CDR2 YNNKEL (reference sequence). The CDR3 is made up of 15 amino acids. V was shortened by 0 bases and J by 3 bases, with 12 bases between the two germline ends. They built TCR cDNA with 5'RACE template switching, a step that put in a universal primer site and UMIs. One entry per CDR3 protein results from TCRdb running MiXCR on the 5' RACE reads. The data show around 260,000 distinct CDR3 sequences, around 4.9% seen once. This material consisted of CD4+ T cells sorted from PBMCs, taken on the day of the yellow fever booster vaccination. This clonotype was obtained from a man aged 18 to 30 who received the YFV17D yellow fever vaccine. The J gene is TRBJ2-7, the V gene TRBV3-1, with D uncertain. The CDR3 spells CASSQDPVSDYEQYF. The CDR3 nucleotides are TGTGCCAGCAGCCAAGACCCGGTCAGCGACTACGAGCAGTACTTC.